Listed here are 8 T cell receptor beta chains from one sample, sequenced in a study of CD8+CD57+ T cells in acquired aplastic anemia. Profiling of TCR beta VDJ combinations and CDR3 sequences used genomic DNA as template. TCRdb ran MiXCR on the reads and lists one entry per CDR3 protein. This table holds around 160,000 distinct CDR3 sequences, around half found once. An expansion of CD8+CD57+ cells by flow cytometry had been shown in patients chosen for sequencing. The sample comprised sorted CD4+, CD8+, or CD8+CD57+ T cells (not recorded which) from PBMCs. The receptor set was obtained from a human donor with aplastic anemia.

V and J are TRBV15 and TRBJ2-5, with 10 bases identical to TRBD1. Germline V gene sequence: CDR1 LNHNV, CDR2 YYDKDF (reference sequence). The CDR3 loop spans 18 amino acids. Trimming cost V 0 bases and J 0 bases; bases outside gene matches: 7. The CDR3 sequence: CATSRDATGGRDQETQYF. In DNA, the CDR3 is TGTGCCACCAGCAGAGATGCGACAGGGGGCCGTGACCAAGAGACCCAGTACTTC.

In this sample, this clonotype turned up many times. The DNA for the CDR3 is TGTGCCAGCAGCCCCGGGGAGAATGAAAAACTGTTTTTT. It translates to CASSPGENEKLFF. The genes are TRBV9 and TRBJ1-4; no clear D. The CDR3 runs 13 residues. Trimming removed 4 bases at V and 5 bases at J, with 9 bases between. Germline assignment: CDR1 SGDLS and CDR2 YYNGEE. The full variable domain, with the rest looked up from reference TRBV9 and TRBJ1-4, is DSGVTQTPKHLITATGQRVTLRCSPRSGDLSVYWYQQSLDQGLQFLIQYYNGEERAKGNILERFSAQQFPDLHSELNLSSLELGDSALYFCASSPGENEKLFFGSGTQLSVL.

At least ten counts were recorded for this clonotype. The chain couples TRBV7-2 to TRBJ2-3; weak D call: TRBD2 (5 bases). The length of the CDR3 is 15 residues. The germline CDR1 and CDR2 sequences are SGHTA and FQGNSA. With 3 bases removed from V and 5 bases from J, the gap between germline ends came to 15 bases. The CDR3 coding sequence is TGTGCCAGCAGCTTCGGGCTAGCTATAGGAGATACGCAGTATTTT. Its translation is CASSFGLAIGDTQYF.

This rearrangement joins TRBV9 to TRBJ2-5; possibly TRBD2 for D (5 bases). The CDR3 has 14 amino acids. Per germline, CDR1 SGDLS and CDR2 YYNGEE. Trimming shortened V by 4 bases and J by 4 bases, and 14 bases separated the two germline ends. In DNA, the CDR3 is TGTGCCAGCAGCCCCCGTCCTGGAGGAGAGACCCAGTACTTC. This translates into CASSPRPGGETQYF.

The chain carries TRBV5-8 and TRBJ2-7; the D is unclear. V was pared by 1 base and J by 2 bases, with 10 bases between. Germline V lookup: CDR1 SGHTS, CDR2 YDEGEE. The CDR3 contains 14 residues. In nucleotides, the CDR3 is TGTGCCAGCAGCTTGAAGGGCGAAACCTACGAGCAGTACTTC. It encodes CASSLKGETYEQYF.

This clonotype was observed a handful of times. V gene TRBV10-2 combines with J gene TRBJ1-1; D ambiguous. The germline V gene encodes CDR1 WSHSY and CDR2 SAAADI. V was shortened by 6 bases and J by 1 base, with 9 bases between the two germline ends. The length of the CDR3 is 13 residues. The CDR3 sequence is CASRSQSNTEAFF. CDR3 nucleotide sequence: TGCGCCAGCAGGAGTCAGTCGAACACTGAAGCTTTCTTT.

A single count supports this clonotype. It may be a read error: a sequence one base away is much more abundant. The V call is TRBV5-1, the J call TRBJ2-2; 12 positions match TRBD1. V gave up 4 bases and J gave up 8 bases; unmatched junction bases: 9. CDR1 SGHRS and CDR2 YFSETQ come from the germline V gene. The CDR3 contains 16 residues. In DNA, the CDR3 is TGCGCCAGCAGCGTGGGGGACAGGGGGCTTGTAGGGGAGCTGTTTTTT. It translates to CASSVGDRGLVGELFF.

V usage is TRBV20-1 and J usage is TRBJ2-5; 10 bases agree with TRBD2. Per the germline V gene, CDR1 is DFQATT and CDR2 is SNEGSKA (reference sequence). V shed 3 bases and J 2 bases; nucleotides not matched to a gene: 6. This CDR3 contains 15 residues. In DNA, the CDR3 is TGCAGTGCTAGCTCTCTAGCGGGGGTACAAGAGACCCAGTACTTC. Translating it yields CSASSLAGVQETQYF.